The next 18 T cell receptor beta chains were all read from a single sample in a study of OX40 agonist ivuxolimab in advanced cancers. Some clones are missing from TCRdb's copy, which holds only in-frame ones; the method was immunoSEQ multiplex PCR. The data show nearly 45,000 clones, with roughly 80% seen just once and around 16% held by the top ten. The sample was CD4+ or CD8+ T cells sorted from blood, taken in a trial of the OX40 agonist ivuxolimab. The receptors come from an adult with an advanced solid tumor such as melanoma, head and neck, liver or kidney cancer.

The chain links TRBV27 to TRBJ2-1; no clear D. The CDR3 extends over 14 amino acids. Trimming cost V 6 bases and J 2 bases, with 11 bases left between them. Germline CDR1 reads MNHEY; CDR2 reads SMNVEV (reference sequence). The DNA for the CDR3 is TGTGCCAGCAGCTTGTTAGGCGCCTACAATGAGCAGTTCTTC. Its translation is CASSLLGAYNEQFF.

Judged by abundance, this clone is medium-sized. The chain joins TRBV7-8 to TRBJ2-1, with D hard to call. The CDR3 loop spans 15 amino acids. The V gene lost 1 base and the J gene lost 4 bases, with 11 bases spanning the gap. Germline V gene lookup returns CDR1 SGHVS and CDR2 FQNEAQ. The CDR3 nucleotides read TGTGCCAGCAGCTTAGTCGGGTCCATTTACAATGAGCAGTTCTTC. Its translation: CASSLVGSIYNEQFF.

The chain links TRBV27 to TRBJ2-7; D may match TRBD1 or TRBD2 (5 bases each). This CDR3 contains 17 residues. The V gene lost 0 bases and the J gene lost 2 bases, with 17 bases spanning the gap. CDR1 MNHEY and CDR2 SMNVEV come from the germline V gene (reference sequence). The CDR3 bases are TGTGCCAGCAGTTTATCTGAGTGGGACGCCAAAACCTACGAGCAGTACTTC. Translated, it gives CASSLSEWDAKTYEQYF.

The chain joins TRBV4-1 to TRBJ1-1; D unresolved. This CDR3 has 14 residues. The germline V gene encodes CDR1 MGHRA and CDR2 YSYEKL. Trimming left V 2 bases short and J 6 bases short, with 13 bases between. The CDR3 sequence: CASSQQFSGSEAFF. CDR3 nucleotides: TGCGCCAGCAGCCAACAATTCTCTGGGTCTGAAGCTTTCTTT.

J is TRBJ2-7 and V is TRBV5-1; D gene ambiguous. Germline CDR1 reads SGHRS; CDR2 reads YFSETQ. The CDR3 is 11 residues long. With 4 bases removed from V and 6 bases from J, the gap between germline ends came to 8 bases. In nucleotides, the CDR3 is TGCGCCAGCAGCCCAGGATCCGAGCAGTACTTC. Its translation is CASSPGSEQYF.

The chain joins TRBV27 to TRBJ2-1; the D gene is possibly TRBD2 (6 bases). V was trimmed by 3 bases and J by 9 bases, leaving 9 bases between them. This CDR3 spans 12 amino acids. Germline-derived CDR1 and CDR2 are MNHEY and SMNVEV (reference sequence). CDR3 coding DNA: TGTGCCAGCAGTTTTGGCGGGATTGAGCAGTTCTTC. It codes for CASSFGGIEQFF.

This chain joins TRBV2 and TRBJ1-2; perhaps TRBD1 as D (5 bases). Trimming took off 3 bases at V and 1 base at J, with 15 bases between the two ends. The length of the CDR3 is 16 residues. The germline CDR1 and CDR2 sequences are SNHLY and FYNNEI. This chain's CDR3 is CASSDPATGNNYGYTF. In nucleotides, the CDR3 is TGTGCCAGCAGTGACCCAGCTACAGGCAATAACTATGGCTACACCTTC.

The J gene is TRBJ2-7, the V gene TRBV19, with a weak D call TRBD2 (6 bases). The CDR3 length is 15 residues. The V gene lost 5 bases and the J gene lost 0 bases, with 14 bases spanning the gap. The germline V gene has CDR1 LNHDA and CDR2 SQIVND (reference sequence). The DNA for the CDR3 is TGTGCCAGTAGTCCGGACTACGCGTCCTCCTACGAGCAGTACTTC. Protein sequence: CASSPDYASSYEQYF.

The chain uses TRBV7-5 and TRBJ1-1. TRBV7-5 is a pseudogene locus. The CDR3 has 14 residues. CDR3 sequence (DNA): TGTGCCAGCAGCCGGCCCCACATGAACACTGAAGCTTTCTTT. It codes for CASSRPHMNTEAFF.

This clone was observed a handful of times. The gene calls are TRBV7-8 and TRBJ2-7; D is unresolved. Germline values: CDR1 SGHVS, CDR2 FQNEAQ. The CDR3 spans 16 residues. Deletions cut 1 base from V and 2 bases from J, with 15 bases between. CDR3 sequence reads: CASSLGGGLVPYEQYF. The CDR3 nucleotides are TGTGCCAGCAGCTTAGGGGGTGGTCTAGTTCCCTACGAGCAGTACTTC.

The rearrangement uses TRBV4-3 and TRBJ2-5, with D maybe TRBD2 (7 bases). The germline gives CDR1 LGHNA, CDR2 YSLEER. The CDR3 has 15 residues. Trimming stripped 4 bases from V and 2 bases from J, with 14 bases between. As DNA, the CDR3 is TGCGCCAGCAGCCGAGAGGGGGGGGCGCAAGAGACCCAGTACTTC. The encoded protein is CASSREGGAQETQYF.

The chain recombines TRBV10-3 with TRBJ2-7; a possible D gene is TRBD2 (6 bases). The ends were cut back, 6 bases at V and 5 bases at J, with 17 bases in the middle. CDR3 size: 14 residues. CDR1 ENHRY and CDR2 SYGVKD come from the germline V gene. CDR3 nucleotide sequence: TGTGCCATCAGCATTGCGACTAGTGTCGACGAGCAGTACTTC. This translates into CAISIATSVDEQYF.

V and J are TRBV4-1 and TRBJ1-1; no firm D call. Germline V gives CDR1 MGHRA, CDR2 YSYEKL. Trimming removed 4 bases from V and 2 bases from J, with 11 bases in between. This CDR3 is 14 amino acids long. The CDR3 protein is CASSPPSVNTEAFF. CDR3 nucleotides: TGCGCCAGCAGCCCTCCGTCGGTAAACACTGAAGCTTTCTTT.

By proportion, this clone is medium-sized. The chain has TRBV6-5 and TRBJ1-1; possible D gene TRBD1, 6 bases. The CDR3 extends over 14 amino acids. Germline V gives CDR1 MNHEY, CDR2 SVGAGI. Between the trimmed V and J ends, which lost 4 bases and 4 bases, there was a span of 13 bases. The CDR3 DNA reads as TGTGCCAGCAGTTTGGGGGGCCTGGGCACTGAAGCTTTCTTT. This gives the protein CASSLGGLGTEAFF.

This chain uses TRBV9 with TRBJ2-3; D is possibly TRBD1 or TRBD2 (6 bases each). V gave up 5 bases and J gave up 4 bases, with 14 bases separating them. Germline CDR1 SGDLS, CDR2 YYNGEE. The CDR3 runs to 14 residues. In nucleotides, the CDR3 is TGTGCCAGCAGGGCCGACGGGGGCGCAGATACGCAGTATTTT. Residues: CASRADGGADTQYF.

This clone has a single count. The chain is built from TRBV6-5 and TRBJ2-7; D possibly corresponds to TRBD1 (6 bases). Per the germline V gene, CDR1 is MNHEY and CDR2 is SVGAGI. Between the trimmed V and J ends, which lost 2 bases and 6 bases, there was a span of 8 bases. This CDR3 has 12 residues. CDR3 protein: CASSYGGREQYF. As DNA, the CDR3 is TGTGCCAGCAGTTACGGGGGCCGCGAGCAGTACTTC.

This chain uses TRBV19 with TRBJ1-2; 7 nucleotides match TRBD1. From germline, CDR1 is LNHDA and CDR2 SQIVND (reference sequence). V was pared by 4 bases and J by 7 bases, with 9 bases of the junction left unmatched. CDR3 length: 14 amino acids. The chain's CDR3 is CASSTDREGGGYTF. Written as DNA, the CDR3 is TGTGCCAGTAGTACCGACAGGGAAGGCGGTGGCTACACCTTC. The full variable domain, completed using reference TRBV19 and TRBJ1-2, is DGGITQSPKYLFRKEGQNVTLSCEQNLNHDAMYWYRQDPGQGLRLIYYSQIVNDFQKGDIAEGYSVSREKKESFPLTVTSAQKNPTAFYLCASSTDREGGGYTFGSGTRLTVV.

V gene TRBV19 combines with J gene TRBJ2-1; D gene uncertain. The CDR3 is made up of 13 amino acids. The ends were cut back, 1 base at V and 5 bases at J, with 6 bases in the middle. Germline CDR1 and CDR2: LNHDA and SQIVND (reference sequence). As DNA, the CDR3 is TGTGCCAGTAGTATAGGGCCCAACAATGAGCAGTTCTTC. It translates to CASSIGPNNEQFF.